One and the same sample provided the 22 T cell receptor beta chains below, sequenced in a study of identical twins. TCRdb independently ran MiXCR on the 5' RACE reads; one entry per CDR3 protein. The sample lists about 390,000 distinct CDR3 sequences, approximately 10% occurring once. The specimen was naive T cells sorted from blood. These receptors were obtained from a woman between 50 and 59 years old in good health.

The V call is TRBV4-2, the J call TRBJ2-1; 13 bases are a match to TRBD2. V lost 4 bases to trimming and J lost 3 bases; unmatched junction nucleotides: 6. Germline CDR1 reads LGHNA; CDR2 reads YNFKEQ. The CDR3 loop spans 17 amino acids. The CDR3 here is CASSPGLAGVGYNEQFF. In DNA, the CDR3 is TGTGCCAGCAGCCCCGGACTAGCGGGAGTGGGCTACAATGAGCAGTTCTTC.

CDR3 bases: TGCAGCGCGAGGGGGCAGGGGCAGTTCTTC. Translating it yields CSARGQGQFF. V usage is TRBV29-1 and J usage is TRBJ2-1; 7 bases match TRBD1. V trimming: 7 bases; J trimming: 12 bases; junction bases outside the gene matches: 6. This CDR3 contains 10 residues. CDR1 and CDR2 (germline): SQVTM, ANQGSEA.

This clonotype showed up many times. J is TRBJ2-1 and V is TRBV6-5; 10 bases are a match to TRBD2. Trimming cost V 7 bases and J 5 bases; bases outside gene matches: 11. The V gene's germline CDR1 is MNHEY and CDR2 SVGAGI. This CDR3 is built from 16 residues. The CDR3: CASTQLAGHANNEQFF. The CDR3 DNA reads as TGTGCCAGCACCCAACTAGCGGGGCACGCAAACAATGAGCAGTTCTTC.

In its sample, this clonotype was seen many times. V usage is TRBV5-5 and J usage is TRBJ2-7; D gene uncertain. The germline V and J ends were trimmed by 1 base and 7 bases, with 18 bases remaining between them. The CDR3 spans 15 residues. CDR1 is SGHKS and CDR2 is YYEKEE in the germline V gene (reference sequence). CDR3 protein: CASSLSFSTYEEQYF. The DNA for the CDR3 is TGTGCCAGCAGCTTGAGTTTTAGTACCTACGAAGAGCAGTACTTC.

This clonotype was seen only once. This sequence joins TRBV5-1 and TRBJ2-3; the D gene is possibly TRBD1 (6 bases). V gave up 7 bases and J gave up 2 bases, with 17 bases separating them. CDR3 length: 15 residues. Germline-derived CDR1 and CDR2 are SGHRS and YFSETQ. CDR3 nucleotides: TGCGCCAGCGGCTCGCACGGGACACCCACAGATACGCAGTATTTT. It codes for CASGSHGTPTDTQYF. Based on the CDR3 plus reference TRBV5-1 and TRBJ2-3, the full variable domain is KAGVTQTPRYLIKTRGQQVTLSCSPISGHRSVSWYQQTPGQGLQFLFEYFSETQRNKGNFPGRFSGRQFSNSRSEMNVSTLELGDSALYLCASGSHGTPTDTQYFGPGTRLTVL.

This clonotype was recorded at least ten times. J is TRBJ2-1 and V is TRBV6-5; D might be TRBD1 or TRBD2, each matching 5 bases. CDR1 is MNHEY, CDR2 SVGAGI, per germline. The CDR3 covers 15 residues. V was trimmed by 5 bases and J by 1 base, leaving 12 bases between them. The chain's CDR3 is CASSDRDPSYNEQFF. The CDR3 DNA reads as TGTGCCAGCAGTGACCGGGACCCTTCCTACAATGAGCAGTTCTTC.

This clonotype has just a few counts. The chain employs TRBV20-1 and TRBJ1-6; 7 nucleotides match TRBD1. V shed 5 bases and J 7 bases; nucleotides not matched to a gene: 11. The CDR3 sequence is 15 residues long. Per the germline V gene, CDR1 is DFQATT and CDR2 is SNEGSKA (reference sequence). The CDR3 loop reads CSAWYPGQTNSPLHF. DNA of the CDR3: TGCAGTGCTTGGTATCCGGGACAGACGAATTCACCCCTCCACTTT.

This clonotype appeared a few times. The V and J genes are TRBV5-1 and TRBJ2-6, with D uncertain. Germline CDR1 is SGHRS and CDR2 is YFSETQ. V was shortened by 0 bases and J by 1 base, with 11 bases between the two germline ends. The CDR3 is made up of 17 amino acids. The DNA of the CDR3 is TGCGCCAGCAGCTTGGCCGATCTGGCATCTGGGGCCAACGTCCTGACTTTC. This gives the protein CASSLADLASGANVLTF.

This chain links TRBV12-3 or TRBV12-4 with TRBJ2-4, with D perhaps TRBD2 (5 bases). The CDR3 is 17 residues long. V was trimmed by 4 bases and J by 3 bases, leaving 19 bases between them. The CDR3: CASSSSSRAIYKNIQYF. The CDR3 DNA follows: TGTGCCAGCAGTTCCTCTAGCCGGGCCATCTACAAAAACATTCAGTACTTC.

This clonotype was seen only a few times. The chain has TRBV11-2 and TRBJ2-2, with 7 bases that match TRBD1. The CDR3 has 14 residues. Germline trimming cut 6 bases from V and 0 bases from J; bases unmatched to any gene: 1. Germline assignment: CDR1 SGHAT and CDR2 FQNNGV. CDR3: CASRTGSNTGELFF. In nucleotides, the CDR3 is TGTGCCAGCAGGACAGGGTCGAACACCGGGGAGCTGTTTTTT.

This clonotype was observed at least ten times. The chain is built from TRBV5-8 and TRBJ2-1; 9 bases map to TRBD2. Germline V gene lookup returns CDR1 SGHTS and CDR2 YDEGEE. The CDR3 is made up of 15 amino acids. V trimming: 3 bases; J trimming: 8 bases; junction bases outside the gene matches: 9. The CDR3 sequence: CASSSLGGRADEQFF. The CDR3 region has the DNA TGTGCCAGCAGCTCTCTTGGCGGGAGGGCAGATGAGCAGTTCTTC. The full variable domain, with the rest looked up from reference TRBV5-8 and TRBJ2-1, is EAGVTQSPTHLIKTRGQQATLRCSPISGHTSVYWYQQALGLGLQFLLWYDEGEERNRGNFPPRFSGRQFPNYSSELNVNALELEDSALYLCASSSLGGRADEQFFGPGTRLTVL.

This clonotype was seen repeatedly, ten times or more. The chain recombines TRBV12-3 or TRBV12-4 with TRBJ2-7, with a weak D call TRBD2 (5 bases). The CDR3 has 13 residues. The ends were cut back, 1 base at V and 5 bases at J, with 9 bases in the middle. This chain's CDR3 is CASSLVGSNEQYF. The CDR3 DNA follows: TGTGCCAGCAGTTTAGTGGGGAGCAACGAGCAGTACTTC.

This clonotype was found a few times. The chain joins TRBV24-1 to TRBJ2-1; the match to TRBD2 covers 14 bases. V dropped 7 bases and J dropped 8; count of bases not matched to a gene: 3. Germline CDR1 is KGHDR and CDR2 is SFDVKD. This CDR3 is 14 amino acids long. CDR3 sequence: CATRGLAGVDEQFF. DNA for the CDR3: TGTGCCACCAGGGGACTAGCGGGAGTGGATGAGCAGTTCTTC.

The chain has TRBV7-6 and TRBJ2-1; 9 bases match TRBD2. V was clipped by 2 bases and J by 7 bases; unmatched bases: 6. The CDR3 sequence is 15 residues long. Germline V lookup: CDR1 SGHVS, CDR2 FNYEAQ. The CDR3 sequence: CASSLFSGRENEQFF. As DNA, the CDR3 is TGTGCCAGCAGCTTATTTAGCGGGAGAGAAAATGAGCAGTTCTTC.

This clonotype was picked up many times. This chain joins TRBV24-1 and TRBJ1-5, with no clear D. The CDR3 consists of 14 residues. Trimming shortened V by 5 bases and J by 7 bases, and 14 bases separated the two germline ends. From germline, CDR1 is KGHDR and CDR2 SFDVKD. CDR3 nucleotide sequence: TGTGCCACCAGTGCTTCAGCGGTGACGCAGCCCCAGCATTTT. Amino acids: CATSASAVTQPQHF.

The sample holds many counts of this clonotype. The J gene is TRBJ1-2, the V gene TRBV20-1, with TRBD1 identical over 7 bases. The CDR3 loop spans 16 amino acids. Germline CDR1 DFQATT, CDR2 SNEGSKA (reference sequence). With 2 bases clipped from V and 1 base from J, the junction kept 10 bases outside the gene matches. CDR3 loop: CSARPPPGQLNYGYTF. The CDR3 DNA sequence: TGCAGTGCTAGACCTCCCCCGGGACAGCTTAACTATGGCTACACCTTC.

The chain recombines TRBV6-1 with TRBJ1-1; D may be TRBD1 (6 bases). This CDR3 is 13 amino acids long. V shed 7 bases and J shed 1 base, with 10 bases lying between them. Germline V CDR1 and CDR2: MNHNS, SASEGT. The CDR3 coding sequence is TGTGCCAGCAAGACAGGCCCGAACACTGAAGCTTTCTTT. Translated: CASKTGPNTEAFF.

This clonotype was observed at least ten times. The chain uses TRBV2 and TRBJ2-7; TRBD2 matches at 12 bases. The germline gives CDR1 SNHLY, CDR2 FYNNEI. CDR3 size: 14 residues. Trimming took 8 bases from V and 3 from J; bases not matched to a gene: 5. The CDR3 reads CASSRTSGNYEQYF. The CDR3 nucleotides are TGTGCCAGCTCCCGGACTAGCGGGAACTACGAGCAGTACTTC.

This clonotype has a handful of counts. V gene TRBV12-3 or TRBV12-4 combines with J gene TRBJ2-3, with D perhaps being TRBD1 or TRBD2 (5 bases each). This CDR3 contains 14 residues. Trimming shortened V by 2 bases and J by 5 bases, and 11 bases separated the two germline ends. CDR3: CASSLTGQGDTQYF. The CDR3 DNA reads TGTGCCAGCAGTTTAACGGGGCAAGGAGATACGCAGTATTTT.

This clonotype has more than one count but fewer than ten. J is TRBJ2-5 and V is TRBV5-1, with a weak D call TRBD1 (6 bases). This CDR3 spans 14 amino acids. Trimming removed 7 bases from V and 1 base from J, with 14 bases in between. The germline CDR1 and CDR2 sequences are SGHRS and YFSETQ. Here the CDR3 DNA reads TGCGCCAGCTCCGGGACAATGACCCAAGAGACCCAGTACTTC. It is translated as CASSGTMTQETQYF.

The V call is TRBV6-5, the J call TRBJ2-3; D may be TRBD1 or TRBD2 (5 bases each). CDR1 and CDR2 from the germline V gene are MNHEY and SVGAGI. This CDR3 spans 14 amino acids. The ends were cut back, 6 bases at V and 4 bases at J, with 14 bases in the middle. The CDR3: CASSTGTPPDTQYF. DNA for the CDR3: TGTGCCAGCAGCACCGGGACCCCCCCAGATACGCAGTATTTT.

The chain uses TRBV12-3 or TRBV12-4 and TRBJ2-2, with D possibly TRBD1 on 7 matching bases. Trimming removed 6 bases from V and 9 bases from J, with 20 bases in between. CDR3 length equals 15 residues. The CDR3 region is CASRTQQGRSRELFF. In DNA, the CDR3 is TGTGCCAGCAGGACCCAACAGGGGAGGTCCCGGGAGCTGTTTTTT.